Following are 30 T cell receptor beta chains from one sample sequenced in a study of T cell repertoires in ileal Crohn's disease. The data were produced by immunoSEQ multiplex PCR, yet TCRdb's version contains in-frame clones alone and is incomplete. This sample has over 9,000 clones, with more than 65% found just once. The sample was ileal tissue. The receptors stem from an adult with Crohn's disease.

This clone was counted a single time. The chain employs TRBV6-5 and TRBJ2-1; 7 bases are shared with TRBD1. This CDR3 has 15 amino acids. Germline V gene sequence: CDR1 MNHEY, CDR2 SVGAGI. The V gene end was trimmed by 6 bases and the J gene end by 0 bases; junction bases not matched to a gene: 5. CDR3 bases: TGTGCCAGCAGGCCCGCAGGGGGCTCCTACAATGAGCAGTTCTTC. It translates to CASRPAGGSYNEQFF.

The V and J genes are TRBV30 and TRBJ1-5; D is possibly TRBD1 (6 bases). Trimming pared 0 bases from V and 7 bases from J, leaving 25 bases between. Germline CDR1 is GTSNPN and CDR2 is SVGIG (reference sequence). The CDR3 is 18 residues long. In DNA, the CDR3 is TGTGCCTGGAGTGTACAAAGGAGCGGGGGCGGAACCACGCAGCCCCAGCATTTT. This translates into CAWSVQRSGGGTTQPQHF.

The chain uses TRBV7-9 and TRBJ2-1, with TRBD2 matching 9 bases. The CDR3 runs to 16 residues. Trimming took 5 bases from V and 4 from J; bases not matched to a gene: 9. Germline V gives CDR1 SEHNR, CDR2 FQNEAQ (reference sequence). This chain's CDR3 is CASSPAGGVNYNEQFF. The CDR3 DNA follows: TGTGCCAGCAGCCCCGCGGGAGGGGTCAATTACAATGAGCAGTTCTTC.

This clone appeared a single time. The V call is TRBV5-1, the J call TRBJ2-1, with 9 bases matching TRBD2. Germline loops: CDR1 SGHRS, CDR2 YFSETQ. CDR3 length: 13 residues. With V trimmed by 0 bases and J by 12 bases, 4 bases remained unmatched. The CDR3, as DNA: TGCGCCAGCAGCTTGGACGGACTAGCGACGCAGTTCTTC. It yields the protein CASSLDGLATQFF. Using reference TRBV5-1 and TRBJ2-1 for the parts outside the CDR3, the full variable domain is KAGVTQTPRYLIKTRGQQVTLSCSPISGHRSVSWYQQTPGQGLQFLFEYFSETQRNKGNFPGRFSGRQFSNSRSEMNVSTLELGDSALYLCASSLDGLATQFFGPGTRLTVL.

This clone was recorded once. This chain links TRBV4-1 with TRBJ2-3; D uncertain. This CDR3 has 17 amino acids. The germline CDR1 and CDR2 sequences are MGHRA and YSYEKL. V was shortened by 5 bases and J by 1 base, with 19 bases between the two germline ends. Here the CDR3 DNA reads TGCGCCAGCAGCTTAGAGGAAGCAGTGTTGGGCACAGATACGCAGTATTTT. Protein product: CASSLEEAVLGTDTQYF.

The chain links TRBV11-3 to TRBJ2-2, with 10 bases that match TRBD2. The CDR3 loop spans 15 amino acids. Trimming removed 3 bases from V and 3 bases from J; junction bases left unmatched: 1. Germline CDR1 SGHNT, CDR2 YENEEA. The chain's CDR3 is CASSFLAGDTGELFF. The CDR3 bases are TGTGCCAGCAGCTTTCTAGCGGGAGACACCGGGGAGCTGTTTTTT.

The V gene is TRBV10-3, the J gene TRBJ2-2, with 7 bases matching TRBD1. In germline, CDR1 is ENHRY, CDR2 SYGVKD. J gave up 0 bases and V 2 bases, and 6 bases lay outside the gene matches. The CDR3 runs to 17 residues. This CDR3 reads CAISERGPPSNTGELFF. The CDR3 DNA is TGTGCCATCAGTGAGAGGGGGCCTCCCTCGAACACCGGGGAGCTGTTTTTT.

The chain couples TRBV28 to TRBJ2-7, with TRBD1 matching over 8 bases. CDR3 length equals 16 residues. V was clipped by 3 bases and J by 7 bases; unmatched bases: 14. CDR1 and CDR2 from the germline V gene are MDHEN and SYDVKM. The CDR3 DNA reads TGTGCCAGCAGTTTCCCCCGTGCGGACAGGGTGTCGGAGCAGTACTTC. Protein sequence: CASSFPRADRVSEQYF.

This clone qualifies as medium-sized. The chain joins TRBV9 to TRBJ2-1; 10 bases map to TRBD2. Trimming at V came to 4 bases and at J to 8 bases, leaving 6 bases not matched to a gene. Germline V gives CDR1 SGDLS, CDR2 YYNGEE. The CDR3 extends over 14 amino acids. This CDR3 reads CASSSGGAWHEQFF. CDR3 bases: TGTGCCAGCAGCAGCGGGGGGGCCTGGCATGAGCAGTTCTTC.

In the case of this clone: In the same sample, other DNA sequences code for this CDR3. This chain uses TRBV25-1 with TRBJ2-5; TRBD1 is a possible D gene (5 bases). The CDR3 runs to 13 residues. Germline V lookup: CDR1 MGHDK, CDR2 SYGVNS. The V gene lost 2 bases and the J gene lost 4 bases, with 8 bases spanning the gap. This chain's CDR3 is CASSEQGRETQYF. In nucleotides, the CDR3 is TGTGCCAGCAGTGAACAGGGCAGAGAGACCCAGTACTTC.

This clone was seen a handful of times. The rearrangement links TRBV9 to TRBJ1-2; tentative D call: TRBD1 (6 bases). V dropped 0 bases and J dropped 0 bases, with 9 bases sitting between them. The CDR3 extends over 15 amino acids. Germline V lookup: CDR1 SGDLS, CDR2 YYNGEE. This chain's CDR3 is CASSVDPGANYGYTF. The CDR3 nucleotides are TGTGCCAGCAGCGTAGATCCAGGGGCTAACTATGGCTACACCTTC.

By frequency in the sample, this clone is medium-sized. This chain links TRBV28 with TRBJ2-1, with 8 positions matching TRBD1. The CDR3 is made up of 17 amino acids. Germline assignment: CDR1 MDHEN and CDR2 SYDVKM. V lost 4 bases, J lost 10 bases, and 18 bases stayed unmatched. CDR3 sequence: CASSSRPGTGSVGEQFF. CDR3 in DNA: TGTGCCAGCAGTTCTCGCCCCGGGACAGGCTCTGTGGGAGAGCAGTTCTTC.

This clone appeared once. CDR3 loop: CASSARGDTQYF. CDR3 in DNA: TGTGCCAGCAGCGCGCGGGGGGATACGCAGTATTTT. The gene calls are TRBV9 and TRBJ2-3, with 7 bases aligning to TRBD2. J gave up 6 bases and V 3 bases, and 1 base lay outside the gene matches. The CDR3 loop spans 12 amino acids. From germline, CDR1 is SGDLS and CDR2 YYNGEE.

The chain joins TRBV7-9 to TRBJ1-1; 7 bases fit TRBD1. J lost 2 bases, V lost 4 bases, and 4 bases had no gene match. Germline CDR1 SEHNR, CDR2 FQNEAQ (reference sequence). The CDR3 runs to 14 residues. The CDR3 DNA follows: TGTGCCAGCAGCTGGGGGACAGCAAACACTGAAGCTTTCTTT. This translates into CASSWGTANTEAFF. Full variable domain (remainder filled in from reference TRBV7-9 and TRBJ1-1): DTGVSQNPRHKITKRGQNVTFRCDPISEHNRLYWYRQTLGQGPEFLTYFQNEAQLEKSRLLSDRFSAERPKGSFSTLEIQRTEQGDSAMYLCASSWGTANTEAFFGQGTRLTVV.

Details on this clone: Other nucleotide sequences from this sample produce the same CDR3. The gene calls are TRBV11-2 and TRBJ2-7; TRBD1 agrees at 8 bases. The germline V gene encodes CDR1 SGHAT and CDR2 FQNNGV. This CDR3 has 14 residues. V shed 2 bases and J 1 base; nucleotides not matched to a gene: 1. The CDR3 nucleotides are TGTGCCAGCAGCTTACAGGGGGCGTCCTACGAGCAGTACTTC. It specifies CASSLQGASYEQYF.

About this clone: Mismatch with germline at one junction end may stem from a read error. The V call is TRBV11-2, the J call TRBJ2-7; weak D call: TRBD2 (6 bases). The CDR3 extends over 19 amino acids. Germline V gene data show CDR1 as SGHAT and CDR2 as FQNNGV. For the CDR3, the DNA is TGTGCCAGCACCTTAAGAGCTTACTGGATTAGCGGCAACTCCTACGAGCAGTACTTC. Translated: CASTLRAYWISGNSYEQYF.

The V and J genes are TRBV27 and TRBJ2-7; TRBD1 is a possible D gene (6 bases). The germline V and J ends were trimmed by 8 bases and 3 bases, with 14 bases remaining between them. The CDR3 covers 13 residues. Germline CDR1 and CDR2: MNHEY and SMNVEV (reference sequence). The DNA for the CDR3 is TGTGCCAGCGGACTCAGGGGCGGCTACGAGCAGTACTTC. It yields the protein CASGLRGGYEQYF.

This chain links TRBV11-3 with TRBJ2-1; TRBD2 matches at 7 bases. CDR1 SGHNT and CDR2 YENEEA come from the germline V gene. J gave up 7 bases and V 4 bases, and 10 bases lay outside the gene matches. This CDR3 has 15 amino acids. In DNA, the CDR3 is TGTGCCAGCAGCTCCCTCGGGGGAGGGTTGAATGAGCAGTTCTTC. Its translation is CASSSLGGGLNEQFF.

In its sample, this clone was seen once. CDR3 sequence reads: CSVGGVGNTIYF. CDR3 DNA sequence: TGCAGCGTTGGCGGGGTCGGAAACACCATATATTTT. This chain joins TRBV29-1 and TRBJ1-3; no reliable D call. The germline V gene encodes CDR1 SQVTM and CDR2 ANQGSEA. The CDR3 covers 12 residues. V gave up 4 bases and J gave up 4 bases, with 8 bases separating them.

The genes are TRBV11-2 and TRBJ2-3; TRBD2 agrees at 11 bases. Germline V gives CDR1 SGHAT, CDR2 FQNNGV. The CDR3 totals 14 residues. The junction had 2 bases not matched to a gene; V was cut back by 5 bases and J by 4 bases. In nucleotides, the CDR3 is TGTGCCAGCAGCATTAGCGGGAGGGCAGATACGCAGTATTTT. It is translated as CASSISGRADTQYF.

A few counts support this clone. The chain links TRBV5-4 to TRBJ2-7; 8 bases fit TRBD1. This CDR3 is 14 amino acids long. Germline V gene sequence: CDR1 SGHNT, CDR2 YYREEE (reference sequence). Trimming took 4 bases from V and 4 from J; bases not matched to a gene: 7. DNA of the CDR3: TGTGCCAGCAGCCCTGGACAGGGAATGTACGAGCAGTACTTC. As protein: CASSPGQGMYEQYF.

This clone was counted once. The V gene is TRBV7-8, the J gene TRBJ1-6; TRBD1 aligns across 10 bases. V dropped 1 base and J dropped 9; count of bases not matched to a gene: 0. The CDR3 runs to 14 residues. Germline V gene lookup returns CDR1 SGHVS and CDR2 FQNEAQ. CDR3 DNA sequence: TGTGCCAGCAGCTTAGGGACAGGGGGTTCACCCCTCCACTTT. Protein product: CASSLGTGGSPLHF.

V gene TRBV4-2 combines with J gene TRBJ1-2, with D perhaps TRBD1 (5 bases). V lost 0 bases and J 0 bases, leaving 8 bases between the germline ends. The CDR3 totals 15 residues. Germline lookup yields CDR1 LGHNA and CDR2 YNFKEQ. The CDR3 nucleotides read TGTGCCAGCAGCCAAGATCGACAGCCTAACTATGGCTACACCTTC. Amino acid sequence: CASSQDRQPNYGYTF.

The chain joins TRBV5-1 to TRBJ1-1; 8 bases are a match to TRBD1. CDR3 length: 15 residues. Germline-derived CDR1 and CDR2 are SGHRS and YFSETQ. V lost 7 bases to trimming and J lost 4 bases; unmatched junction nucleotides: 12. In DNA, the CDR3 is TGCGCCAGCCGTATCTGGACAGGGAGGAGCACTGAAGCTTTCTTT. Encoded protein: CASRIWTGRSTEAFF.

J is TRBJ2-2 and V is TRBV28; TRBD1 might be the D (6 bases). With 2 bases removed from V and 2 bases from J, the gap between germline ends came to 12 bases. Germline loops: CDR1 MDHEN, CDR2 SYDVKM. The CDR3 sequence is 16 residues long. The CDR3 is CASSLGRGPNTGELFF. CDR3 sequence (DNA): TGTGCCAGCAGTTTAGGCAGGGGCCCAAACACCGGGGAGCTGTTTTTT.

The V call is TRBV27, the J call TRBJ2-3; D gene ambiguous. CDR1 is MNHEY, CDR2 SMNVEV, per germline (reference sequence). The CDR3 loop spans 15 amino acids. Trimming cost V 5 bases and J 3 bases, with 15 bases left between them. CDR3 in amino acids: CASSAPSKRTDTQYF. CDR3 DNA: TGTGCCAGCAGTGCCCCAAGTAAGAGGACAGATACGCAGTATTTT.

V is TRBV10-1 and J is TRBJ2-7; D not certain. This CDR3 comprises 13 residues. Trimming took 10 bases from V and 1 from J, leaving 14 bases between them. Per germline, CDR1 WNHNN and CDR2 SYGVQD (reference sequence). CDR3 protein: CANHTRLSYEQYF. For the CDR3, the DNA is TGCGCCAACCACACCAGGTTGTCCTACGAGCAGTACTTC.

The V and J genes are TRBV6-5 and TRBJ1-1; 9 bases are shared with TRBD1. The CDR3 extends over 15 amino acids. CDR1 MNHEY and CDR2 SVGAGI come from the germline V gene. After removal of 0 bases from V and 1 base from J, the junction contained 0 bases not matched to a gene. CDR3 DNA: TGTGCCAGCAGTTACTCGGACAGGGGGAACACTGAAGCTTTCTTT. Translation gives CASSYSDRGNTEAFF.

The J gene is TRBJ2-3, the V gene TRBV2; 7 bases are shared with TRBD1. The germline V gene encodes CDR1 SNHLY and CDR2 FYNNEI. Unmatched junction bases numbered 14, after V lost 8 bases and J lost 9 bases. CDR3 length: 14 amino acids. The CDR3 sequence is CASDDRANRGTQYF. CDR3 DNA: TGTGCCAGCGACGACAGGGCGAATAGGGGGACGCAGTATTTT.

The chain employs TRBV11-2 and TRBJ1-5; no firm D call. This CDR3 region has 15 residues. The V and J ends lost 0 bases and 6 bases respectively, with 12 bases between them. From germline, CDR1 is SGHAT and CDR2 FQNNGV. The CDR3 DNA follows: TGTGCCAGCAGCTTAGATGAGAGCGTTGGTCAGCCCCAGCATTTT. Amino acid sequence: CASSLDESVGQPQHF.